This T cell receptor (beta chain) was recorded in a study of blood T cell repertoires in COVID-19. Study-wide context: Acute and convalescent COVID-19 specimens originated in the United States, Italy and Spain. PBMCs, B-cell-depleted T cells, or T cells provided the cDNA or gDNA that made up the material.

Germline values: CDR1 SGDLS, CDR2 YYNGEE. The CDR3 contains 15 residues. Trimming cost V 2 bases and J 5 bases; bases outside gene matches: 6. In the study's own analysis: How many nucleated cells were present was estimated from reference gene primer amplification. The table came from immunoSEQ multiplex PCR; TCRdb's copy has only in-frame clones and leaves some out. V and J calls and clone size follow that table, whereas D and trimming were derived from the DNA. The table shows 100,000 to 150,000 clones, with more than 75% occurring only once. V gene TRBV9 combines with J gene TRBJ2-5; TRBD2 agrees at 10 bases. This clonotype originated in a human donor in a cohort sampled during active COVID-19. What was sequenced was peripheral blood. CDR3 loop: CASSVAGGLAETQYF. CDR3 nucleotide sequence: TGTGCCAGCAGCGTTGCCGGGGGACTAGCGGAGACCCAGTACTTC.